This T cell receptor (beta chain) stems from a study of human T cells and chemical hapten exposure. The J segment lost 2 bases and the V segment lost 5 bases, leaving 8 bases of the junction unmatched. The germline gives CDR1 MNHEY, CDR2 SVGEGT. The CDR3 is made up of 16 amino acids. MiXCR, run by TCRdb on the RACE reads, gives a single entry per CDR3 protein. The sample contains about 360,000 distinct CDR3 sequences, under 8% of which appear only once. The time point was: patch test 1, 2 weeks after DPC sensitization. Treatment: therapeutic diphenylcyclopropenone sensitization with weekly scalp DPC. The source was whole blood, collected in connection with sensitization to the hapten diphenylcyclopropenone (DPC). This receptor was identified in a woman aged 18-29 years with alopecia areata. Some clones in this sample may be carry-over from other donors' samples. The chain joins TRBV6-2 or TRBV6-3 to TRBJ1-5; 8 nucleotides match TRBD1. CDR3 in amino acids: CASSRGQGKGNQPQHF. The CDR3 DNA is TGTGCCAGCAGTCGCGGACAGGGAAAAGGCAATCAGCCCCAGCATTTT.